This T cell receptor (beta chain) was retrieved from a study of shared clonotypes between healthy human individuals. Repertoires were generated with immunoSEQ multiplex PCR, while TCRdb's copy carries only in-frame clones and drops some. The sample has 2 million to 2.5 million clones, roughly 91% seen once; the top ten hold more than 1.5%. Whole-study findings and limits: Donor scarcity curtailed the genetic and exposure-history diversity represented herein.

Naive CD8 populations comprised CD45RO-negative cells positively selected for CCR7, excluding terminally differentiated effector memory CD45RA+ cells. Turning to this clone: Its antigen is undetermined.

Germline V lookup: CDR1 SGDLS, CDR2 YYNGEE. J lost 1 base, V lost 5 bases, and 9 bases had no gene match. The CDR3 has 16 amino acids. Sequencing was done on a sample of naive CD8+ T cells from PBMCs. The chain employs TRBV9 and TRBJ2-7, with 10 nucleotides matching TRBD1. This receptor was taken from a man aged 18 to 29 in good health. Some clones in this sample may be carry-over from other donors' samples. The chain's CDR3 is CASSKHGGQGSYEQYF. The CDR3 region has the DNA TGTGCCAGCAGTAAACACGGGGGACAGGGGTCCTACGAGCAGTACTTC.